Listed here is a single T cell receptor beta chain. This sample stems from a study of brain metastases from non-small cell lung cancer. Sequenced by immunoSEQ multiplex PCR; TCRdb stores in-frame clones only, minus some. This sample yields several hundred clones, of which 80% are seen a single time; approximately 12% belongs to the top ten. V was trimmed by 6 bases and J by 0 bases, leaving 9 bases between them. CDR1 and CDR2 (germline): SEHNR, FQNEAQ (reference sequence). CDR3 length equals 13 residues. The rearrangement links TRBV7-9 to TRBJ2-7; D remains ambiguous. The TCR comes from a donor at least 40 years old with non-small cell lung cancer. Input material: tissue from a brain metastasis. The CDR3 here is CASRRTSSYEQYF. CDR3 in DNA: TGTGCCAGCAGACGAACAAGCTCCTACGAGCAGTACTTC.